This paragraph covers one T cell receptor (beta chain) sequence. Germline assignment: CDR1 SGHVS and CDR2 FQNEAQ. This CDR3 is 15 amino acids long. Trimming removed 5 bases from V and 7 bases from J, with 20 bases in between. This sample stems from a study of shared clonotypes between healthy human individuals. Repertoires were generated with immunoSEQ multiplex PCR, while TCRdb's copy carries only in-frame clones and drops some. The repertoire holds 1,400,000 or so clones, approximately 98.5% seen once, with around 0.33% in the top ten. V gene TRBV7-8 combines with J gene TRBJ1-2, with a weak D call TRBD1 (5 bases). Sequenced input: naive CD4+ T cells sorted from blood. As for subset: CD45RA+ positively selected. The TCR originated in a man under 40 in good health. The CDR3 loop is CASSMRDAERGGYTF. The CDR3 DNA reads as TGTGCCAGCAGCATGAGGGACGCCGAAAGGGGTGGCTACACCTTC.